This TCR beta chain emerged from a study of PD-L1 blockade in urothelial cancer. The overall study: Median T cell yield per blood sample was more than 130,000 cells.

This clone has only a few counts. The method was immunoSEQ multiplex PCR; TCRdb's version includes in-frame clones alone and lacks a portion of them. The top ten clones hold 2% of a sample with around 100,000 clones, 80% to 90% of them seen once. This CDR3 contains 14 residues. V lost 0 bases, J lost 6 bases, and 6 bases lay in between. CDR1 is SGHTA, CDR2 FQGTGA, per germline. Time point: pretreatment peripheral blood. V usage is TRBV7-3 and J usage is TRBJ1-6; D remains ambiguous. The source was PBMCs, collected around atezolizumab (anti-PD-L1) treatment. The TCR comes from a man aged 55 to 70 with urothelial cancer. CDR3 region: CASSLTGSNSPLHF. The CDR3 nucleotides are TGTGCCAGCAGCTTAACAGGGAGTAATTCACCCCTCCACTTT.